The T cell receptor beta chain described here comes from a study of blood T cells in healthy people across ages (dated by TCRdb to between 2014 and 2017). General notes on the study: Template switching captured roughly one uniquely barcoded TCR beta cDNA molecule per two T cells in model experiments. Donors were grouped into four age groups: young (average roughly 17 years), middle-aged (approximately 41), aged (around 66) and long-lived (just over 80). Age-related changes in TCR beta repertoire diversity were measured in the study by deep sequencing normalized with unique cDNA molecular identifiers. The study analyzed two additional independent replicas of 1 million unique cDNA reads from the same blood draw for two donors, one aged 18 to 29 and one aged 80 or older. To avoid experimental bias, donors of different ages were spread randomly across the sequencing lanes. What the authors observed across the whole study: The percentage of naive T cells measured by flow cytometry correlated strongly with observed TCR beta diversity. Conclusive comparison of naive and antigen-experienced compartments was prevented by the profiling of bulk unsorted PBMCs. As age increased, observed TCR beta diversity per million T cells dropped in a roughly linear way, and a significant reduction was already evident by age about 36. Because donor CMV infection status was unknown, age-related changes in expanded clonotypes were potentially confounded. Compared with the aged group, the long-lived group had more naive CD4+ T cells, fewer expanded clones and increased TCR diversity, suggesting age selection. Total diversity estimates from one million sequenced T cells were considered lower bounds and underestimates.

The donors were roughly 40 Caucasian individuals from Russia, aged roughly 6 to 100 years, who were systemically healthy. Each donor gave ten milliliters of peripheral blood, collected into EDTA-treated Vacutainer tubes. PBMCs were isolated by Ficoll-Paque density-gradient centrifugation, with at least 6.5 million obtained per sample. Trizol reagent was used to extract total RNA from the PBMCs, yielding at least 6 micrograms per sample. For every donor, an aliquot of PBMCs went through flow cytometry to measure the percentages of naive CD45RAhigh/CD27high T cells. This clonotype was observed at least ten times. The antigen this receptor binds is unknown. No much larger clone exists at a distance of one base, and base qualities are not known. Library preparation was by 5' RACE. Instrument used: Illumina HiSeq 2500. The second PCR ran for about 6 to 11 cycles and used a J-beta primer mix along with a sample-barcoded 5' primer. A template-switch 5' adaptor carrying 12 random nucleotides introduced a unique molecular identifier onto each TCR beta cDNA molecule. At least 3 million CDR3-containing paired-end reads were obtained from each sample. The Mint cDNA synthesis kit, primed by a TRBC-specific oligonucleotide, was used to synthesize first-strand cDNA from all RNA. Following uracil-DNA glycosylase treatment, a first 18-cycle PCR with universal primers M1SS and BC2_uni_R was performed on all cDNA. On the study's bioinformatics: Normalization of each sample was performed by random selection of 1 million high-quality reads, each carrying a distinct molecular identifier. Instead of being binned into consensus sequences, reads with shared molecular identifiers were discarded. MiTCR, with a Q25 quality threshold and the strictest error-elimination algorithm, was used for CDR3 identification, clonotype clustering and error correction. A nonparametric unseen species model with Euler transformation was used to estimate a lower bound on total TCR beta diversity. TCRdb passed the public sequencing reads through fastp at Q25 and MiXCR, retaining productive beta sequences. Here each entry gathers all rows of one CDR3 protein and keeps the most common genes and DNA. These V and J calls are TCRdb output, not the study's own analysis. The sample yields some 550,000 distinct CDR3 sequences; roughly 48% were counted once. In total, the top ten clones hold roughly 25% of the sample.

V lost 2 bases and J lost 6 bases; the stretch between them is 13 bases long. The CDR3 runs 13 amino acids, cysteine and phenylalanine included. Only the CDR3 region is kept as DNA, spanning 39 bases read in frame from base 1. CDR1 and CDR2, looked up from the germline V gene, are SQVTM and ANQGSEA. The receptor chain draws on TRBV29-1 and TRBJ2-5, with no reliable assignment of the D segment. Input material: blood. This clonotype originated in an elderly man in good health. The CDR3 sequence is CSVEKSGFQTQYF. The base sequence is TGCAGCGTTGAAAAATCGGGTTTTCAGACCCAGTACTTC.